This T cell receptor (beta chain) was recorded in a study of blood T cell repertoires in COVID-19. At the level of the study: The United States, Italy and Spain provided the acute and convalescent COVID-19 samples.

In terms of age and location, participants ranged from roughly 18 to 90 years and lived in about 25 US areas. Participants reported their clinical history, and cohort assignment relied on those reports. CDR1 and CDR2 from the germline V gene are SEHNR and FQNEAQ (reference sequence). CDR3 length: 16 amino acids. Trimming stripped 5 bases from V and 1 base from J, with 17 bases between. In the original workflow: It was from reference gene primer amplification that nucleated cell counts were estimated. Profiling relied on immunoSEQ multiplex PCR, and the TCRdb table lists in-frame clones only, not all of them. The V and J calls and the clone size are those of that table, but D and trimming were determined from the DNA. This sample carries 300,000 or so clones, 86% of them seen once, and the ten largest clones take over 9.5%.

Sequencing was done on a sample of PBMCs or T cells enriched from blood (not recorded which). This TCR came from a woman aged 18-35 years who had recovered from COVID-19. The chain is built from TRBV7-9 and TRBJ2-5, with D possibly matching TRBD1 (6 bases). The CDR3 DNA sequence: TGTGCCAGCAGCCGCTGGACAGCAAATACCCAAGAGACCCAGTACTTC. Translated: CASSRWTANTQETQYF.